The entry below describes one T cell receptor beta chain. Its antigen is currently not known. The sample holds no much larger clone one base away, and base qualities are not on file. Trimming removed 6 bases from V and 1 base from J, leaving 12 bases between the germline ends. The germline V gene (reference sequence) supplies CDR1 MNHEY and CDR2 SMNVEV. Spanning cysteine to phenylalanine, the CDR3 consists of 14 amino acids. Just CDR3 DNA is preserved here, 42 bases in frame from base 1. This entry is derived from a study of blood T cell repertoires in COVID-19 (dated by TCRdb to 2018 to 2020). Some background on the complete study: Samples from collaborators originated in the United States, Italy and Spain and spanned both the acute and convalescent phases of COVID-19. The material from the prospective study consisted of cDNA or gDNA derived from T cells, B-cell-depleted T cells, or PBMCs. Deeply sampled blood TCRbeta repertoires from subjects exposed to, actively infected with, or recovered from COVID-19 were included in the dataset. The repertoires were released in a freely available public database meant as a resource for research on the immune response to SARS-CoV-2. The samples were drawn from two sources: the first 160 participants of the ongoing ImmuneRACE study, and 950 to 1,500 subjects contributed by 6 global collaborators. Sample metadata almost always included a de-identified subject ID, COVID-19 status, age in years and sex. HLA class I and class II types, where available, came from metadata supplied by the sample provider rather than from assay-based typing. Findings and caveats that apply to the study as a whole: Clinical and demographic metadata were provided uncurated, with the amount varying by source and participant.

The immunoSEQ Assay, a bias-controlled multiplex PCR, was used to amplify TCRbeta CDR3 regions from genomic DNA. On the authors' methods: The number of nucleated cells in each sample was estimated from the amplification of reference gene primers within the assay. To quantify the absolute abundance of each unique TCRbeta CDR3 rearrangement, sequence reads were collapsed and filtered. Productive Simpson clonality was computed per sample as the square root of Simpson's diversity index over productive rearrangements. TCRdb provides this immuneACCESS table in a form limited to in-frame rearrangements. Some clones are lacking; in checked studies, under half of them reflect an unresolved V gene, and why the rest are absent is not known. V and J calls and clone size follow that table, whereas D and trimming were derived from the DNA. This sample is represented by a few hundred thousand clones; 70% to 90% of them were singletons. The ten largest clones take up about 6.9% of the sample.

In the prospective study, participants were about 18 to 95 years old, resided in under 30 geographic areas of the United States, and were enrolled through a virtual design. In the prospective study, cohorts were assigned on the basis of participant-reported clinical history obtained from a screening survey and a study questionnaire. Exposed participants had been in contact with someone with a PCR-confirmed or clinician-diagnosed COVID-19 case within 2 weeks of study entry. Each participant in the prospective study had whole blood, serum and a nasopharyngeal or oropharyngeal swab collected by mobile phlebotomists. Over a roughly two-month period, participants in the prospective study had the option of providing additional blood draws and questionnaires. Blood samples from the prospective study were shipped frozen or at room temperature prior to DNA extraction.

The sequenced sample consisted of PBMCs or T cells enriched from blood (not recorded which). The chain is made from TRBV27 and TRBJ1-1, with the D gene uncertain. This receptor was identified in a woman aged 50 to 60 who had been exposed to COVID-19. The CDR3 region has the sequence CASRLNGRNTEAFF. The nucleotides read TGTGCCAGCAGACTCAACGGTCGGAACACTGAAGCTTTCTTT.